The rows below give T cell receptor beta chains drawn from one sample of a study of shared clonotypes between healthy human individuals. The method was immunoSEQ multiplex PCR; TCRdb's version includes in-frame clones alone and lacks a portion of them. The sample has some 2,100,000 clones; nearly 97% are singletons. Sequenced material: naive CD4+ T cells sorted from blood. These receptors all stem from a man aged 18 to 35 in good health. CDR3s include the opening cysteine and the closing phenylalanine or tryptophan. The D gene is left open where the match is weak. Clone size is shown for a subset of rows, as once, few, many or a class of expanded clone.

abundance: -; j_gene: TRBJ2-5; v_gene: TRBV11-2; d_gene: -; len: 15; CDR3aa: CASSTAGVALETQYF; CDR3nt: TGTGCCAGCAGTACCGCAGGGGTAGCGTTAGAGACCCAGTACTTC
abundance: -; j_gene: TRBJ1-4; v_gene: TRBV28; d_gene: -; len: 15; CDR3aa: CASSSKGEANEKLFF; CDR3nt: TGTGCCAGCAGCTCCAAAGGGGAAGCTAATGAAAAACTGTTTTTT
abundance: -; j_gene: TRBJ2-5; v_gene: TRBV5-4; d_gene: TRBD1; len: 16; CDR3aa: CASSRGQGAGQETQYF; CDR3nt: TGTGCCAGCAGCCGAGGACAGGGGGCGGGTCAAGAGACCCAGTACTTC
abundance: -; j_gene: TRBJ2-7; v_gene: TRBV27; d_gene: TRBD1; len: 15; CDR3aa: CASSNRDSWDYEQYF; CDR3nt: TGTGCCAGCAGTAACCGGGACAGTTGGGATTACGAGCAGTACTTC
abundance: once; j_gene: TRBJ1-2; v_gene: TRBV21-1; d_gene: -; len: 16; CDR3aa: CASSKAKTCPGYGYTF; CDR3nt: TGTGCCAGCAGCAAAGCCAAAACTTGTCCTGGCTATGGCTACACCTTC
abundance: -; j_gene: TRBJ1-3; v_gene: TRBV7-9; d_gene: TRBD1; len: 17; CDR3aa: CASSSLGTGHAGNTIYF; CDR3nt: TGTGCCAGCAGTAGCCTGGGGACAGGGCATGCGGGAAACACCATATATTTT
abundance: -; j_gene: TRBJ2-2; v_gene: TRBV4-1; d_gene: -; len: 15; CDR3aa: CASSRWTQLTGELFF; CDR3nt: TGCGCCAGCAGCCGCTGGACCCAGCTAACCGGGGAGCTGTTTTTT
abundance: -; j_gene: TRBJ1-3; v_gene: TRBV6-1; d_gene: -; len: 15; CDR3aa: CASSVGAISGNTIYF; CDR3nt: TGTGCCAGCAGTGTGGGCGCGATCTCTGGAAACACCATATATTTT
abundance: -; j_gene: TRBJ2-7; v_gene: TRBV2; d_gene: -; len: 13; CDR3aa: CASSVQGTYEQYF; CDR3nt: TGTGCCAGCAGCGTCCAGGGGACCTACGAGCAGTACTTC
abundance: -; j_gene: TRBJ2-1; v_gene: TRBV25-1; d_gene: TRBD1; len: 17; CDR3aa: CASSGAGTGGQINEQFF; CDR3nt: TGTGCCAGCAGTGGCGCCGGGACAGGGGGTCAGATTAATGAGCAGTTCTTC
abundance: -; j_gene: TRBJ2-7; v_gene: TRBV6-5; d_gene: TRBD1; len: 16; CDR3aa: CASSYSGTGWSYEQYF; CDR3nt: TGTGCCAGCAGTTACTCTGGGACAGGGTGGTCCTACGAGCAGTACTTC
abundance: -; j_gene: TRBJ2-7; v_gene: TRBV6-5; d_gene: TRBD1; len: 14; CDR3aa: CASSYTGTGNGQYF; CDR3nt: TGTGCCAGCAGTTACACCGGGACAGGGAACGGGCAGTACTTC
abundance: -; j_gene: TRBJ1-5; v_gene: TRBV30; d_gene: -; len: 15; CDR3aa: CAWSVLGVSNQPQHF; CDR3nt: TGTGCCTGGAGTGTACTGGGTGTAAGCAATCAGCCCCAGCATTTT
abundance: -; j_gene: TRBJ1-3; v_gene: TRBV6-6; d_gene: -; len: 14; CDR3aa: CASSFGEPGNTIYF; CDR3nt: TGTGCCAGCAGTTTTGGGGAACCTGGAAACACCATATATTTT
abundance: -; j_gene: TRBJ1-2; v_gene: TRBV28; d_gene: -; len: 13; CDR3aa: CASSWSGARGYTF; CDR3nt: TGTGCCAGCAGTTGGTCCGGGGCGCGAGGCTACACCTTC
abundance: -; j_gene: TRBJ1-5; v_gene: TRBV2; d_gene: -; len: 13; CDR3aa: CASSGDLTQPQHF; CDR3nt: TGTGCCAGCAGTGGGGACCTTACTCAGCCCCAGCATTTT
abundance: -; j_gene: TRBJ2-3; v_gene: TRBV4-1; d_gene: TRBD2; len: 18; CDR3aa: CASSQGVLAGATTDTQYF; CDR3nt: TGCGCCAGCAGCCAAGGAGTCCTAGCGGGAGCCACCACAGATACGCAGTATTTT
abundance: -; j_gene: TRBJ2-5; v_gene: TRBV7-9; d_gene: -; len: 13; CDR3aa: CASSLQGQETQYF; CDR3nt: TGTGCCAGCAGCTTACAGGGACAAGAGACCCAGTACTTC